The rows below give T cell receptor beta chains drawn from one sample of a study of cytomegalovirus exposure and HLA in healthy donors. Sequencing used immunoSEQ multiplex PCR; TCRdb keeps in-frame clones, though not all of them. The sample lists some 79,000 clones; under 80% were seen once. Sequenced sample: PBMCs. The receptor source for this set is a male donor in good health and CMV-seropositive. The conserved cysteine and the conserved F or W are not part of the CDR3 here.

v_call	cdr3_aa
TRBV5-1	ASSLASGDPFVSPLH
TRBV4-1	ASSQDGGSSYEQY
TRBV5-1	ASSLEGLAGALRAEQY
TRBV19	ASSGAGAYNEQF
TRBV5-1	ASSFGGGTDTQY
TRBV10-3	AISEPGQGFSNEKLF
TRBV10-3	AISGEGSFSTDTQY
TRBV6-1	ASSDSADTQY
TRBV7-9	STRGRGPSYEQY
TRBV7-3	ASSLVREETQY
TRBV18	ASSSGLGETQY
TRBV5-6	ASSETNREKLF
TRBV6-1	ASSQFGGKGYEQY
TRBV28	ASSTSRTIY
TRBV6-5	ASSRDWLSYYEQY
TRBV27	ASGPEGFGGTDTQY
TRBV28	ASSLGGGPYNEQF
TRBV28	ASSFSFRNQPQH
TRBV7-7	ASSLVSDRGHYEQY